The text below deals with one T cell receptor beta chain. The antigen is not known. One junction end does not reproduce the germline sequence, and a read error may be involved. This CDR3 has 13 residues. Germline V CDR1 and CDR2: SGHVS, FQNEAQ. These data originate in a study of beta chain features in type 1 diabetes. Whole-study findings and limits: Diminished insertions and augmented deletions at VDJ junctions characterized type 1 diabetes patients. When Type 1 diabetes patients were examined, their TCRB CDR3s proved moderately but significantly shorter in all four CD4+ subsets. Whether HLA type influences TCRB rearrangement remained unresolved here. A greater similarity of naive, central memory and Treg TCRB repertoires was seen among patients than among healthy donors.

Reverse transcribing all isolated RNA meant expressed TCRB transcripts were sequenced. This table comes from immunoSEQ multiplex PCR, and its TCRdb copy is limited to in-frame clones, with some not included. The data contain around 50,000 clones, 35% to 55% of them singletons. Donors underwent one heparinised blood draw, 95 to 150 mL on average. The TCR comes from a man aged 30 to 39 with type 1 diabetes. The V gene is TRBV7-8, the J gene TRBJ2-3, with 7 positions matching TRBD2. Sequencing was carried out using stem cell memory CD4+ T cells from blood. The CDR3: CASSPLGGDGGRF. The CDR3 DNA follows: TGTGCCAGCAGCCCCCTGGGGGGGGACGGCGGTCGTTTT.